The 25 T cell receptor beta chains presented below share a single source sample, sequenced in a study of blood T cell repertoires in COVID-19. Profiled with immunoSEQ multiplex PCR; TCRdb holds only in-frame clones, not every one. The top ten hold 3.5% to 4.5% of the sample, which has approximately 300,000 clones, 70% to 90% seen once. Sequencing was performed on PBMCs or T cells enriched from blood (not recorded which). Receptor source: a man in his thirties or forties who had recovered from COVID-19.

This clone was counted once. The chain has TRBV19 and TRBJ1-2, with D unresolved. The CDR3 is 14 residues long. Germline V CDR1 and CDR2: LNHDA, SQIVND (reference sequence). V dropped 4 bases and J dropped 0 bases, with 9 bases sitting between them. The CDR3 here is CASSTGYSNYGYTF. The CDR3 DNA follows: TGTGCCAGTAGTACAGGTTACTCTAACTATGGCTACACCTTC.

About this clone itself: Other nucleotide sequences from this sample produce the same CDR3. The genes are TRBV10-3 and TRBJ2-7, with D tentatively TRBD1 (6 bases). CDR1 and CDR2 from the germline V gene are ENHRY and SYGVKD. CDR3 length: 12 amino acids. V shed 4 bases and J shed 6 bases, with 10 bases lying between them. In DNA, the CDR3 is TGTGCCATCAGTGGTCAGGGGCCCGAGCAGTACTTC. This translates into CAISGQGPEQYF.

The gene calls are TRBV7-9 and TRBJ1-2, with 12 bases aligning to TRBD1. Trimming removed 5 bases from V and 2 bases from J; junction bases left unmatched: 0. This CDR3 is 14 amino acids long. Per the germline V gene, CDR1 is SEHNR and CDR2 is FQNEAQ (reference sequence). CDR3 region: CASSGTGGNYGYTF. The CDR3, as DNA: TGTGCCAGCAGCGGGACAGGGGGCAACTATGGCTACACCTTC.

This clone came up a few times. The chain is built from TRBV6-1 and TRBJ2-7, with TRBD2 matching over 14 bases. After removal of 4 bases from V and 2 bases from J, the junction contained 7 bases not matched to a gene. This CDR3 has 17 residues. Germline CDR1 reads MNHNS; CDR2 reads SASEGT. The DNA of the CDR3 is TGTGCCAGCAGTGGGACTAGCGGGAGGTCTTTCCCCTACGAGCAGTACTTC. Translated, it gives CASSGTSGRSFPYEQYF.

The V and J genes are TRBV2 and TRBJ1-2, with D possibly TRBD1 on 6 matching bases. Germline lookup yields CDR1 SNHLY and CDR2 FYNNEI. Trimming left V 4 bases short and J 6 bases short, with 15 bases between. The CDR3 runs to 14 residues. The CDR3 sequence: CASSVQGHRDGYTF. The CDR3, as DNA: TGTGCCAGCAGTGTACAGGGACATCGAGATGGCTACACCTTC.

The chain carries TRBV19 and TRBJ1-6, with unresolved D. Trimming pared 3 bases from V and 4 bases from J, leaving 10 bases between. Germline assignment: CDR1 LNHDA and CDR2 SQIVND (reference sequence). This CDR3 has 15 residues. The CDR3 loop reads CASSMSHSYNSPLHF. The CDR3 region has the DNA TGTGCCAGTAGTATGTCTCACTCTTATAATTCACCCCTCCACTTT. Using reference TRBV19 and TRBJ1-6 for the parts outside the CDR3, the full variable domain is DGGITQSPKYLFRKEGQNVTLSCEQNLNHDAMYWYRQDPGQGLRLIYYSQIVNDFQKGDIAEGYSVSREKKESFPLTVTSAQKNPTAFYLCASSMSHSYNSPLHFGNGTRLTVT.

This rearrangement joins TRBV27 to TRBJ2-5; 7 nucleotides line up with TRBD2. Germline V gives CDR1 MNHEY, CDR2 SMNVEV (reference sequence). J lost 5 bases, V lost 6 bases, and 15 bases had no gene match. CDR3 size: 16 residues. CDR3 DNA sequence: TGTGCCAGCAGAGGTGGGAGGGCTATTAGTTTTGAGACCCAGTACTTC. The encoded protein is CASRGGRAISFETQYF.

This rearrangement joins TRBV12-3 or TRBV12-4 to TRBJ1-1, with D uncertain. Trimming removed 5 bases at V and 5 bases at J, with 9 bases between. This CDR3 has 12 residues. The CDR3 loop is CASSGPWTEAFF. The CDR3 DNA reads TGTGCCAGCAGTGGGCCGTGGACTGAAGCTTTCTTT.

CDR3 nucleotide sequence: TGTGCCAGTAGTACCTCTTTCGGCAATCAGCCCCAGCATTTT. Protein product: CASSTSFGNQPQHF. The chain links TRBV19 to TRBJ1-5; D unresolved. The V gene's germline CDR1 is LNHDA and CDR2 SQIVND (reference sequence). Trimming took off 4 bases at V and 2 bases at J, with 9 bases between the two ends. CDR3 length: 14 residues.

The chain recombines TRBV5-8 with TRBJ2-3; TRBD1 matches at 10 bases. Germline-derived CDR1 and CDR2 are SGHTS and YDEGEE. The CDR3 is made up of 15 amino acids. V gave up 5 bases and J gave up 5 bases; unmatched junction bases: 8. DNA of the CDR3: TGTGCCAGCAGTGTTGACAGGGGGCGAGGAGATACGCAGTATTTT. Amino acid sequence: CASSVDRGRGDTQYF.

The rearrangement uses TRBV19 and TRBJ2-3; 8 bases fit TRBD2. The CDR3 runs 12 residues. The junction had 4 bases not matched to a gene; V was cut back by 10 bases and J by 4 bases. Germline V gene data show CDR1 as LNHDA and CDR2 as SQIVND (reference sequence). This CDR3 is CATTGGADTQYF. Written as DNA, the CDR3 is TGTGCCACAACGGGGGGGGCAGATACGCAGTATTTT.

DNA for the CDR3: TGCGCCACCACCTCACCGGGACTAGAGAACACCGGGGAGCTGTTTTTT. It codes for CATTSPGLENTGELFF. The chain combines TRBV5-1 with TRBJ2-2; TRBD2 matches at 8 bases. The J segment lost 1 base and the V segment lost 9 bases, leaving 11 bases of the junction unmatched. Germline assignment: CDR1 SGHRS and CDR2 YFSETQ. CDR3 length: 16 residues.

The rearrangement joins TRBV5-1 to TRBJ1-6; 7 nucleotides match TRBD1. This CDR3 has 13 amino acids. V trimming: 3 bases; J trimming: 12 bases; junction bases outside the gene matches: 6. In germline, CDR1 is SGHRS, CDR2 YFSETQ. The CDR3 loop is CASSSLQGVPLHF. The CDR3 DNA reads as TGCGCCAGCAGCTCCCTGCAGGGGGTACCCCTCCACTTT.

The sample holds a few counts of this clone. The chain has TRBV14 and TRBJ2-7; tentative D call: TRBD2 (5 bases). The V and J ends lost 1 base and 3 bases respectively, with 10 bases between them. Germline CDR1 reads SGHDN; CDR2 reads FVKESK. CDR3 length: 14 amino acids. This CDR3 is CASSQATGFYEQYF. In nucleotides, the CDR3 is TGTGCCAGCAGCCAAGCCACGGGATTCTACGAGCAGTACTTC.

This clone showed up just a few times. The chain recombines TRBV5-4 with TRBJ2-2; D call uncertain. CDR1 is SGHNT and CDR2 is YYREEE in the germline V gene (reference sequence). The CDR3 runs 15 residues. The V end lost 1 base, the J end lost 4 bases, and 11 bases lay between the germline ends. The CDR3 nucleotides read TGTGCCAGCAGCTTGAAGTGGTCGGGCACCGGGGAGCTGTTTTTT. Encoded protein: CASSLKWSGTGELFF.

This chain uses TRBV4-1 with TRBJ2-3; D is unclear. CDR1 MGHRA and CDR2 YSYEKL come from the germline V gene. Trimming took 1 base from V and 2 from J, leaving 7 bases between them. The CDR3 has 14 residues. The CDR3 DNA is TGCGCCAGCAGCCAAGTATTAAACACAGATACGCAGTATTTT. It specifies CASSQVLNTDTQYF.

This clone has just one count. This chain joins TRBV29-1 and TRBJ1-4, with a weak D call TRBD1 (5 bases). Between the trimmed V and J ends, which lost 7 bases and 0 bases, there was a span of 15 bases. Looked up from germline, CDR1 is SQVTM and CDR2 is ANQGSEA. This CDR3 region has 15 residues. CDR3 coding DNA: TGCAGCGCCCGACCAGGGAGGGCAACTAATGAAAAACTGTTTTTT. As protein: CSARPGRATNEKLFF.

The chain combines TRBV10-3 with TRBJ1-5; TRBD1 matches at 7 bases. V gave up 3 bases and J gave up 0 bases; unmatched junction bases: 8. This CDR3 spans 17 amino acids. Germline V CDR1 and CDR2: ENHRY, SYGVKD. CDR3 amino acids: CAISDSGGPYSNQPQHF. CDR3 DNA sequence: TGTGCCATCAGTGACTCAGGGGGTCCATATAGCAATCAGCCCCAGCATTTT.

J is TRBJ1-1 and V is TRBV19, with D perhaps TRBD1 (5 bases). The V gene's germline CDR1 is LNHDA and CDR2 SQIVND (reference sequence). The CDR3 extends over 13 amino acids. V was pared by 11 bases and J by 1 base, with 14 bases between. The CDR3 region is CASISGQNTEAFF. As DNA, the CDR3 is TGTGCCTCGATTTCCGGACAGAACACTGAAGCTTTCTTT.

The DNA for the CDR3 is TGCAGCGTTCCTCCCGCCGGGACTAGCGGGAGGAGGGGGGAGACCCAGTACTTC. As protein: CSVPPAGTSGRRGETQYF. J is TRBJ2-5 and V is TRBV29-1; 15 nucleotides align to TRBD2. Unmatched junction bases numbered 15, after V lost 5 bases and J lost 5 bases. This CDR3 has 18 amino acids. Germline-derived CDR1 and CDR2 are SQVTM and ANQGSEA.

The rearrangement uses TRBV2 and TRBJ2-7; TRBD2 matches at 12 bases. Germline V gene sequence: CDR1 SNHLY, CDR2 FYNNEI. The J segment lost 0 bases and the V segment lost 6 bases, leaving 15 bases of the junction unmatched. The CDR3 sequence is 19 residues long. The CDR3 region is CASSGTSGSRWGSSYEQYF. The DNA for the CDR3 is TGTGCCAGCAGCGGGACTAGCGGGTCTAGATGGGGTAGCTCCTACGAGCAGTACTTC.

This sequence joins TRBV5-3 and TRBJ2-1; 14 bases fit TRBD2. TRBV5-3 is recorded as an ORF, its role being uncertain. The CDR3 runs 19 residues. V dropped 3 bases and J dropped 10; count of bases not matched to a gene: 18. The CDR3 DNA follows: TGTGCCAGAAGCTCCCCGGGACTAGCGGGAGATCATGTGTTGTTGGAGCAGTTCTTC. It codes for CARSSPGLAGDHVLLEQFF.

As to this clone: This specimen includes other DNA sequences encoding the same CDR3. V is TRBV7-2 and J is TRBJ2-1, with TRBD2 matching over 11 bases. Germline-derived CDR1 and CDR2 are SGHTA and FQGNSA. This CDR3 is 15 amino acids long. V lost 4 bases and J lost 4; bases outside the gene matches: 3. The CDR3 is CASSSRLAGYNEQFF. The CDR3 bases are TGTGCCAGCAGCTCGAGACTAGCGGGGTACAATGAGCAGTTCTTC.

V is TRBV4-1 and J is TRBJ1-1, with D hard to call. Trimming took 8 bases from V and 1 from J, leaving 17 bases between them. CDR3 length: 15 residues. CDR1 and CDR2 from the germline V gene are MGHRA and YSYEKL. The CDR3 here is CASATVGFANTEAFF. CDR3 DNA: TGCGCCAGCGCCACGGTCGGGTTCGCGAACACTGAAGCTTTCTTT.

With respect to this clone: Germline and junction disagree at one end, which may indicate a read error. For the CDR3, the DNA is TGTGCCAGCAGGGACAACTGCTTT. It translates to CASRDNCF. V is TRBV11-3 and J is TRBJ1-1; perhaps TRBD1 as D (5 bases). The CDR3 is made up of 8 amino acids. From germline, CDR1 is SGHNT and CDR2 YENEEA.